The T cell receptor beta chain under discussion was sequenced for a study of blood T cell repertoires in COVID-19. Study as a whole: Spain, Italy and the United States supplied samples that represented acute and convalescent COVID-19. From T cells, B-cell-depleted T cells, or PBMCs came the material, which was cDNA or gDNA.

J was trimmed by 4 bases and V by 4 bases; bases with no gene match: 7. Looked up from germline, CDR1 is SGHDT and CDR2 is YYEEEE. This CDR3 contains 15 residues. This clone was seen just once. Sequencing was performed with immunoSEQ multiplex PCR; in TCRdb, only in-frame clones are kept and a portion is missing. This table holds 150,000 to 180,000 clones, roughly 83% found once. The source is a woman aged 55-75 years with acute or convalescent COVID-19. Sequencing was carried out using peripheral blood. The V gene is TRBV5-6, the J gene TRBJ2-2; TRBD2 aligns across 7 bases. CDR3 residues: CASSGTSVFTGELFF. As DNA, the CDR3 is TGTGCCAGCAGCGGAACTAGCGTGTTCACCGGGGAGCTGTTTTTT.